Below are 19 T cell receptor beta chains sequenced from a single sample in a study of regulatory T cells in long-lasting Graves disease. According to the study, TCR beta libraries were built with iRepertoire HTBI primers and CDR3-region Arm-PCR. MiXCR, run by TCRdb on the multiplex PCR reads, gives a single entry per CDR3 protein. This sample yields under 500,000 distinct CDR3 sequences, of which roughly 15% are seen a single time; around 10% belongs to the top ten. Specified time point: newly diagnosed GD, antithyroid drugs for less than 3 months. With RNA extracted from PBMCs as input, the TCR library was made. These sequences were also reported in another study, on T cells in Graves' hyperthyroidism and ophthalmopathy.

Sequences were derived from peripheral blood mononuclear cells (PBMCs), sampled at new diagnosis, from a patient treated with antithyroid drugs. The receptors were gathered from a woman aged 30 to 39 with Graves disease.

The V and J genes are TRBV6-1 and TRBJ2-5, with D perhaps TRBD1 (5 bases). Per the germline V gene, CDR1 is MNHNS and CDR2 is SASEGT. This CDR3 is 14 amino acids long. The V end lost 6 bases, the J end lost 5 bases, and 16 bases lay between the germline ends. Here the CDR3 DNA reads TGTGCCAGCAGCCCCCCGACTGGGGCGGAGACCCAGTACTTC. Its translation: CASSPPTGAETQYF.

This clonotype has a count of ten or more. The V gene is TRBV5-1, the J gene TRBJ2-3, with 12 bases that match TRBD2. Germline values: CDR1 SGHRS, CDR2 YFSETQ. The CDR3 consists of 17 residues. The ends lost 0 bases at V and 4 bases at J; junction bases unmatched: 6. Here the CDR3 reads CASSLVRLAGVADTQYF. The CDR3 region has the DNA TGCGCCAGCAGCTTGGTTCGACTAGCGGGAGTGGCAGATACGCAGTATTTT.

The chain employs TRBV10-1 and TRBJ2-3; 9 bases map to TRBD2. CDR1 is WNHNN and CDR2 is SYGVQD in the germline V gene (reference sequence). The CDR3 is 14 residues long. Germline trimming cut 0 bases from V and 14 bases from J; bases unmatched to any gene: 9. Here the CDR3 DNA reads TGCGCCAGCAGTGAGTCGAGTATCGGGACTAGCCTGTATTTT. This gives the protein CASSESSIGTSLYF.

This clonotype was counted ten times or more. The V and J genes are TRBV28 and TRBJ2-7; D unresolved. With 6 bases removed from V and 2 bases from J, the gap between germline ends came to 20 bases. The V gene's germline CDR1 is MDHEN and CDR2 SYDVKM. The CDR3 consists of 16 residues. The CDR3 here is CASRTPSGRSPYEQYF. Written as DNA, the CDR3 is TGTGCCAGCAGAACGCCCTCAGGAAGGTCCCCCTACGAGCAGTACTTC.

The table lists this clonotype with many counts. This chain links TRBV7-2 with TRBJ2-3; weak D call: TRBD2 (5 bases). Deletions cut 1 base from V and 1 base from J, with 15 bases between. Germline-derived CDR1 and CDR2 are SGHTA and FQGNSA. The CDR3 runs to 17 residues. CDR3 region: CASSLDVLAVRTDTQYF. The DNA of the CDR3 is TGTGCCAGCAGCTTAGATGTCCTAGCCGTTCGCACAGATACGCAGTATTTT.

This clonotype was seen ten or more times. In DNA, the CDR3 is TGTGCCAGCAGCGGATGGGGAGCTGAAGCTTTCTTT. Residues: CASSGWGAEAFF. The chain is built from TRBV7-9 and TRBJ1-1; no clear D. The V end was cut by 5 bases, the J end by 6 bases, with 10 bases between. The CDR3 is 12 amino acids. CDR1 and CDR2 from the germline V gene are SEHNR and FQNEAQ (reference sequence).

This clonotype was counted between two and nine times. CDR3 coding DNA: TGTGCCAGTAGTATGGGGGGACGGAATCAAAAGGGCTCCTACAATGAGCAGTTCTTC. It is translated as CASSMGGRNQKGSYNEQFF. The chain joins TRBV19 to TRBJ2-1, with TRBD2 as a possible D gene (6 bases). V was shortened by 3 bases and J by 0 bases, with 21 bases between the two germline ends. The CDR3 runs to 19 residues. The germline V gene encodes CDR1 LNHDA and CDR2 SQIVND (reference sequence). The full variable domain, its missing parts supplied by reference TRBV19 and TRBJ2-1, is DGGITQSPKYLFRKEGQNVTLSCEQNLNHDAMYWYRQDPGQGLRLIYYSQIVNDFQKGDIAEGYSVSREKKESFPLTVTSAQKNPTAFYLCASSMGGRNQKGSYNEQFFGPGTRLTVL.

This clonotype has just a few counts. CDR3 amino acids: CASSPLADSRNTQYF. The CDR3 nucleotides read TGCGCCAGCAGTCCACTAGCTGACTCTCGGAATACGCAGTATTTT. The chain uses TRBV4-3 and TRBJ2-3, with D perhaps matching TRBD2 (6 bases). This CDR3 contains 15 residues. The ends were cut back, 6 bases at V and 7 bases at J, with 20 bases in the middle. Germline V gene data show CDR1 as LGHNA and CDR2 as YSLEER.

This clonotype has a count of ten or more. J is TRBJ2-5 and V is TRBV29-1; TRBD2 agrees at 10 bases. With 7 bases clipped from V and 0 bases from J, the junction kept 8 bases outside the gene matches. The CDR3 is made up of 15 amino acids. Germline V CDR1 and CDR2: SQVTM, ANQGSEA. CDR3 in DNA: TGCAGCGCCCTGACTAGCGGGTTGTACCAAGAGACCCAGTACTTC. Encoded protein: CSALTSGLYQETQYF.

The chain combines TRBV27 with TRBJ2-4; D might be TRBD1 (6 bases). V was cut by 5 bases and J by 3 bases, with 8 bases left in between. Germline CDR1 reads MNHEY; CDR2 reads SMNVEV (reference sequence). The CDR3 runs to 13 residues. The CDR3 protein is CASSQQGKNIQYF. The DNA for the CDR3 is TGTGCCAGCAGTCAACAGGGCAAAAACATTCAGTACTTC.

Only a few counts were recorded for this clonotype. The genes are TRBV14 and TRBJ2-7; perhaps TRBD2 as D (5 bases). V was pared by 1 base and J by 0 bases, with 13 bases between. CDR1 is SGHDN, CDR2 FVKESK, per germline. The CDR3 spans 16 residues. DNA for the CDR3: TGTGCCAGCAGCCAAGCCTGGAGCGGCAACTCCTACGAGCAGTACTTC. Amino acid sequence: CASSQAWSGNSYEQYF.

This clonotype occurred many times. The chain joins TRBV20-1 to TRBJ2-3; 8 bases line up with TRBD1. The ends lost 5 bases at V and 0 bases at J; junction bases unmatched: 4. CDR3 length equals 14 residues. Germline V lookup: CDR1 DFQATT, CDR2 SNEGSKA (reference sequence). CDR3 sequence: CSAGRDRSTDTQYF. CDR3 bases: TGCAGTGCTGGCCGGGACAGGAGCACAGATACGCAGTATTTT.

The gene calls are TRBV5-4 and TRBJ1-1; D remains ambiguous. The CDR3 consists of 14 residues. Germline CDR1 reads SGHNT; CDR2 reads YYREEE (reference sequence). V gave up 0 bases and J gave up 1 base, with 7 bases separating them. The DNA for the CDR3 is TGTGCCAGCAGCTTGGCCGGCACGAACACTGAAGCTTTCTTT. It encodes CASSLAGTNTEAFF.

This clonotype was recorded many times. V gene TRBV3-1 combines with J gene TRBJ2-1; 11 positions match TRBD1. V was pared by 5 bases and J by 4 bases, with 13 bases of the junction left unmatched. CDR3 length: 18 amino acids. CDR1 LGHDT and CDR2 YNNKEL come from the germline V gene (reference sequence). In nucleotides, the CDR3 is TGTGCCAGCAGCTCAGCGGGGGACAGGGGGGGGGTATACAATGAGCAGTTCTTC. Its translation is CASSSAGDRGGVYNEQFF.

The V gene is TRBV19, the J gene TRBJ1-5, with D tentatively TRBD1 (6 bases). The CDR3 length is 15 residues. V shed 5 bases and J shed 5 bases, with 16 bases lying between them. The germline V gene has CDR1 LNHDA and CDR2 SQIVND (reference sequence). CDR3 sequence reads: CASSYLGARDQPQHF. The CDR3 DNA follows: TGTGCCAGTAGTTATTTGGGGGCGCGGGATCAGCCCCAGCATTTT.

In this sample, this clonotype turned up many times. The CDR3 protein is CSASLSRETQYF. CDR3 bases: TGCAGTGCTAGTCTCTCGAGGGAGACCCAGTACTTC. The V gene is TRBV20-1, the J gene TRBJ2-5; D uncertain. The germline V gene has CDR1 DFQATT and CDR2 SNEGSKA (reference sequence). This CDR3 has 12 residues. V was trimmed by 3 bases and J by 5 bases, leaving 10 bases between them.

The genes are TRBV20-1 and TRBJ2-2, with 10 bases matching TRBD2. CDR3 length equals 14 residues. J gave up 6 bases and V 5 bases, and 6 bases lay outside the gene matches. CDR1 DFQATT and CDR2 SNEGSKA come from the germline V gene (reference sequence). The CDR3 loop reads CSALSGRVAGELFF. The DNA of the CDR3 is TGCAGTGCTCTCAGCGGGAGGGTAGCCGGGGAGCTGTTTTTT.

This clonotype has only a few counts. This chain joins TRBV19 and TRBJ1-1, with D perhaps matching TRBD1 (5 bases). The CDR3 runs 15 residues. V lost 2 bases, J lost 1 base, and 11 bases lay in between. Looked up from germline, CDR1 is LNHDA and CDR2 is SQIVND (reference sequence). The CDR3 loop reads CASSIFEGPNTEAFF. DNA of the CDR3: TGTGCCAGTAGTATATTCGAGGGACCGAACACTGAAGCTTTCTTT. The entire variable domain, with the rest obtained from reference TRBV19 and TRBJ1-1, is as follows: DGGITQSPKYLFRKEGQNVTLSCEQNLNHDAMYWYRQDPGQGLRLIYYSQIVNDFQKGDIAEGYSVSREKKESFPLTVTSAQKNPTAFYLCASSIFEGPNTEAFFGQGTRLTVV.

This clonotype was seen ten or more times. The chain recombines TRBV28 with TRBJ1-6; D is uncertain. This CDR3 spans 15 amino acids. CDR1 is MDHEN and CDR2 is SYDVKM in the germline V gene. Trimming took 7 bases from V and 6 from J, leaving 16 bases between them. This chain's CDR3 is CASTVFRNFNSPLHF. The CDR3 DNA is TGTGCCAGCACGGTATTTAGAAATTTTAATTCACCCCTCCACTTT.